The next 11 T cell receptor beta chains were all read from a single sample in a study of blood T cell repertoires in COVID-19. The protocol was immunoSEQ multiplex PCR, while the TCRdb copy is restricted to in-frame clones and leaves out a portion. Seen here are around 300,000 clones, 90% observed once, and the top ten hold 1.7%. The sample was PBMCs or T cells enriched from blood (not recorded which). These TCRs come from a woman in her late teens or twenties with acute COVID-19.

In DNA, the CDR3 is TGTGCCAGCAGTGACGCGTTACTAGCCAAAGAGACCCAGTACTTC. Protein: CASSDALLAKETQYF. The gene calls are TRBV2 and TRBJ2-5; D might be TRBD2 (6 bases). Trimming took 3 bases from V and 3 from J, leaving 14 bases between them. The CDR3 spans 15 residues. Germline V CDR1 and CDR2: SNHLY, FYNNEI.

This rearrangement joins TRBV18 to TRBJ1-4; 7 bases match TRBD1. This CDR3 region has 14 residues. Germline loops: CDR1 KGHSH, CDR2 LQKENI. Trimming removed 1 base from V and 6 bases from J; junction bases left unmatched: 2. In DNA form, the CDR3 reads TGTGCCAGCTCACCACAGGGGGCGGATGAAAAACTGTTTTTT. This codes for CASSPQGADEKLFF. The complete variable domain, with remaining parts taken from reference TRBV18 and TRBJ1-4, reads NAGVMQNPRHLVRRRGQEARLRCSPMKGHSHVYWYRQLPEEGLKFMVYLQKENIIDESGMPKERFSAEFPKEGPSILRIQQVVRGDSAAYFCASSPQGADEKLFFGSGTQLSVL.

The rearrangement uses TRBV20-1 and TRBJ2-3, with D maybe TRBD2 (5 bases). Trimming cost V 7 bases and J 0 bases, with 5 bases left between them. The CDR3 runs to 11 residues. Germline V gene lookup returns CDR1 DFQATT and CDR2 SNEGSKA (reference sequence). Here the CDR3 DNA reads TGCAGTGGCGGGAGCACAGATACGCAGTATTTT. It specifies CSGGSTDTQYF.

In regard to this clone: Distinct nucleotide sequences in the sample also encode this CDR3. This chain's CDR3 is CASSPGTSGNNEQFF. The DNA of the CDR3 is TGTGCCAGCAGCCCAGGGACTAGCGGGAACAATGAGCAGTTCTTC. The gene calls are TRBV7-2 and TRBJ2-1, with TRBD2 matching over 13 bases. With V trimmed by 5 bases and J by 5 bases, 3 bases remained unmatched. CDR3 length: 15 amino acids. The V gene's germline CDR1 is SGHTA and CDR2 FQGNSA.

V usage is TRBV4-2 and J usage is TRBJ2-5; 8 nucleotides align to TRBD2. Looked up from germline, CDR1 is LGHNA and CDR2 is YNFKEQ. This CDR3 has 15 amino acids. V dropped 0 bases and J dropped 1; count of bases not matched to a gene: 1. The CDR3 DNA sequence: TGTGCCAGCAGCCAAGATCGGGAGGGCCAAGAGACCCAGTACTTC. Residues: CASSQDREGQETQYF.

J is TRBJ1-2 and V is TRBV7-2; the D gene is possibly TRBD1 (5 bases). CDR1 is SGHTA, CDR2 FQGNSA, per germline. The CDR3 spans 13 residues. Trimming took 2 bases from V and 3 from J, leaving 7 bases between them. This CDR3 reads CASSLFRDYGYTF. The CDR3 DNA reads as TGTGCCAGCAGCTTATTCAGGGACTATGGCTACACCTTC.

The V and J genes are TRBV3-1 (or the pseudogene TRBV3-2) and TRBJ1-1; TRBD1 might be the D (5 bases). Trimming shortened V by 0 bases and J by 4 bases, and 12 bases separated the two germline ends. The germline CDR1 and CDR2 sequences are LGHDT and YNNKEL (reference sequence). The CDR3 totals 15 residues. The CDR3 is CASSQDAGGGTEAFF. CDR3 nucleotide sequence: TGTGCCAGCAGCCAAGATGCGGGCGGGGGCACTGAAGCTTTCTTT.

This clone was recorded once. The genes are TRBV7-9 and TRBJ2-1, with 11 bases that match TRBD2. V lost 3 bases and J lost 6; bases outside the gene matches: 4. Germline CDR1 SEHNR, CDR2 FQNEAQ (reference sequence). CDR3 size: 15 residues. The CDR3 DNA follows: TGTGCCAGCAGCTTCGTTCTAGCGGGAGGCAATGAGCAGTTCTTC. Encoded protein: CASSFVLAGGNEQFF.

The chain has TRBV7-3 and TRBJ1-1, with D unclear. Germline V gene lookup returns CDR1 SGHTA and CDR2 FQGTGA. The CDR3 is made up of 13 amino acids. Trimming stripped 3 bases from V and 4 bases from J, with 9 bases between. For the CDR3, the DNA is TGTGCCAGCAGCTTCGTTTTGTCCACTGAAGCTTTCTTT. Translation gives CASSFVLSTEAFF. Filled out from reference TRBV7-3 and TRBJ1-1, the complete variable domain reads GAGVSQTPSNKVTEKGKYVELRCDPISGHTALYWYRQSLGQGPEFLIYFQGTGAADDSGLPNDRFFAVRPEGSVSTLKIQRTERGDSAVYLCASSFVLSTEAFFGQGTRLTVV.

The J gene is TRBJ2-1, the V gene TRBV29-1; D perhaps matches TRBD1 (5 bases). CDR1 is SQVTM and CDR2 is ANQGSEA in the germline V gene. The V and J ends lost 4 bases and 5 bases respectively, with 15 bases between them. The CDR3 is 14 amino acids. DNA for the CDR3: TGCAGCGTTGTGACGGACATCCGCAACAATGAGCAGTTCTTC. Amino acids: CSVVTDIRNNEQFF.

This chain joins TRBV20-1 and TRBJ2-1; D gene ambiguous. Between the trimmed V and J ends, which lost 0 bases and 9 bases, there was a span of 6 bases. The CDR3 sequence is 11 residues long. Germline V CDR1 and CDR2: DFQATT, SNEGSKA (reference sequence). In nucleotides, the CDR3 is TGCAGTGCTAGAGATGAGAGTGAGCAGTTCTTC. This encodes CSARDESEQFF.